The TCR beta chain described here comes from a study of molecular identifiers for immune sequencing clone quantification. Study-wide results and limits: In naive cells, under 1% of molecules belonged to clones above 20 RNA copies, against over 98% in effector cells. Barcodes shared by identical TCR molecules could lead to underestimated sizes of highly expanded clones.

Germline V gene lookup returns CDR1 MGHRA and CDR2 YSYEKL. CDR3 length equals 16 residues. V gave up 2 bases and J gave up 7 bases, with 15 bases separating them. CD8+CD4-CCR7+CD45RA+ sorting gave the naive CD8 T cells. Bulk TCR libraries used previously described methods and listed TCR primers. TCRdb re-derived calls from the PCR reads in MiXCR, one entry per CDR3 protein. Among around 460,000 distinct CDR3 sequences, over 20% were seen once, and the ten largest hold 0.65% to 0.95%. Remarks on this clonotype: Its antigen remains unidentified.

The material sequenced was naive CD8+ T cells from blood, with Jurkat cell RNA spiked in. The subset is: FACS-sorted CD8+CD4-CCR7+CD45RA+ naive T cells. The chain is built from TRBV4-1 and TRBJ1-6, with D possibly TRBD1 on 6 matching bases. This TCR was recovered from a human donor in good health. Some libraries in this study had Jurkat cell RNA spiked in. The CDR3, as DNA: TGCGCCAGCAGCCAACAAGGGGGACGCCCGAATTCACCCCTCCACTTT. Its protein product is CASSQQGGRPNSPLHF.